One sample yielded the 17 T cell receptor beta chains listed below, sequenced in a study of beta chain features in type 1 diabetes. Expressed TCRB transcripts were sequenced because the isolated RNA had all been reverse transcribed beforehand. Sequencing used immunoSEQ multiplex PCR; TCRdb keeps in-frame clones, though not all of them. Counted here are 150,000 to 200,000 clones, about 9.1% occurring once; the ten biggest clones make up 2% to 2.5%. Sequenced: central memory CD4+ T cells from blood. These receptors came from a woman aged 18-29 years in good health.

This chain joins TRBV4-2 and TRBJ1-1; tentatively, D is TRBD1 (6 bases). The V end was cut by 1 base, the J end by 0 bases, with 15 bases between. The CDR3 sequence is 17 residues long. The germline V gene encodes CDR1 LGHNA and CDR2 YNFKEQ. CDR3 bases: TGTGCCAGCAGCCAAGGAGCAGGGGCGAACATGAACACTGAAGCTTTCTTT. This encodes CASSQGAGANMNTEAFF.

This clone was seen a few times. The CDR3 protein is CASSVRGTGITEAFF. CDR3 sequence (DNA): TGTGCCAGCAGCGTAAGGGGGACAGGAATCACTGAAGCTTTCTTT. This rearrangement joins TRBV9 to TRBJ1-1; 8 bases are shared with TRBD1. This CDR3 is built from 15 residues. Per the germline V gene, CDR1 is SGDLS and CDR2 is YYNGEE. Trimming at V came to 1 base and at J to 4 bases, leaving 6 bases not matched to a gene. Combining the CDR3 with reference TRBV9 and TRBJ1-1 gives the whole variable domain DSGVTQTPKHLITATGQRVTLRCSPRSGDLSVYWYQQSLDQGLQFLIQYYNGEERAKGNILERFSAQQFPDLHSELNLSSLELGDSALYFCASSVRGTGITEAFFGQGTRLTVV.

This clone came up a few times. The chain is built from TRBV11-2 and TRBJ2-5; D call uncertain. Germline V gene data show CDR1 as SGHAT and CDR2 as FQNNGV. Trimming left V 1 base short and J 0 bases short, with 6 bases between. CDR3 length: 14 amino acids. The DNA for the CDR3 is TGTGCCAGCAGCTTAGGTGGCAACCAAGAGACCCAGTACTTC. As protein: CASSLGGNQETQYF. The variable domain in full, completed from reference TRBV11-2 and TRBJ2-5, reads EAGVAQSPRYKIIEKRQSVAFWCNPISGHATLYWYQQILGQGPKLLIQFQNNGVVDDSQLPKDRFSAERLKGVDSTLKIQPAKLEDSAVYLCASSLGGNQETQYFGPGTRLLVL.

This chain connects TRBV11-3 to TRBJ1-5; the D gene is possibly TRBD1 (6 bases). The V end was cut by 5 bases, the J end by 4 bases, with 18 bases between. CDR1 is SGHNT, CDR2 YENEEA, per germline. The CDR3 length is 16 residues. This chain's CDR3 is CASSPGAGAQNQPQHF. CDR3 in DNA: TGTGCCAGCAGCCCCGGGGCAGGGGCCCAGAATCAGCCCCAGCATTTT.

On this clone: The same CDR3 is also encoded by other DNA sequences in this sample. V is TRBV11-2 and J is TRBJ2-1; 9 positions agree with TRBD2. Trimming removed 5 bases from V and 10 bases from J; junction bases left unmatched: 9. Germline values: CDR1 SGHAT, CDR2 FQNNGV. This CDR3 region has 14 residues. The CDR3 DNA is TGTGCCAGCAGCCTTAGACTAGCGGAAGGCGAGCAGTTCTTC. This gives the protein CASSLRLAEGEQFF.

The gene calls are TRBV11-2 and TRBJ1-1; 7 nucleotides agree with TRBD1. The CDR3 spans 13 residues. V lost 3 bases, J lost 4 bases, and 2 bases stayed unmatched. Germline CDR1 SGHAT, CDR2 FQNNGV. CDR3 nucleotide sequence: TGTGCCAGCAGCTTGACAGGGCCCACTGAAGCTTTCTTT. Amino acids: CASSLTGPTEAFF.

The sample holds a few counts of this clone. The V gene is TRBV18, the J gene TRBJ2-5; D gene uncertain. CDR1 is KGHSH, CDR2 LQKENI, per germline. The CDR3 sequence is 13 residues long. Trimming shortened V by 4 bases and J by 1 base, and 7 bases separated the two germline ends. This CDR3 reads CASSLNTQETQYF. Written as DNA, the CDR3 is TGTGCCAGCTCACTCAACACCCAAGAGACCCAGTACTTC.

The sample holds a few counts of this clone. The chain has TRBV19 and TRBJ2-3, with TRBD1 identical over 7 bases. The CDR3 is made up of 15 amino acids. Per germline, CDR1 LNHDA and CDR2 SQIVND (reference sequence). Trimming at V came to 5 bases and at J to 0 bases, leaving 5 bases not matched to a gene. The CDR3 region is CASSPGQESTDTQYF. The CDR3 region has the DNA TGTGCCAGTAGTCCTGGACAGGAGAGCACAGATACGCAGTATTTT.

This clone came up a few times. The chain uses TRBV6-6 and TRBJ2-7; 9 nucleotides match TRBD1. This CDR3 region has 14 residues. Trimming cost V 2 bases and J 3 bases; bases outside gene matches: 2. The germline gives CDR1 MNHNY, CDR2 SVGAGI (reference sequence). CDR3 protein: CASSYGDRVYEQYF. The CDR3 DNA reads TGTGCCAGCAGTTACGGGGACAGGGTCTACGAGCAGTACTTC.

The chain combines TRBV30 with TRBJ2-1; TRBD2 matches 9 bases. This CDR3 contains 13 residues. V trimming: 2 bases; J trimming: 16 bases; junction bases outside the gene matches: 12. Germline CDR1 GTSNPN, CDR2 SVGIG (reference sequence). CDR3 DNA: TGTGCCTGGAGTCCTATCTTGCGGGAGGGAAGATTCTTC. Protein sequence: CAWSPILREGRFF.

This clone was seen a few times. This sequence joins TRBV5-1 and TRBJ2-7, with TRBD1 matching over 7 bases. V shed 0 bases, J shed 0 bases, and the junction held 3 bases outside the gene matches. CDR1 and CDR2 from the germline V gene are SGHRS and YFSETQ. The CDR3 is 15 amino acids. CDR3 coding DNA: TGCGCCAGCAGCTTGGACAGGGGATTCTCCTACGAGCAGTACTTC. Amino acids: CASSLDRGFSYEQYF.

This sequence joins TRBV7-2 and TRBJ2-3; a weak D match, TRBD1 (5 bases). The length of the CDR3 is 15 residues. V was pared by 1 base and J by 6 bases, with 14 bases between. Germline V gene lookup returns CDR1 SGHTA and CDR2 FQGNSA. The CDR3 DNA is TGTGCCAGCAGCTTAGAGGGGCCTAGTTCCGATACGCAGTATTTT. Amino acid sequence: CASSLEGPSSDTQYF.

The chain uses TRBV28 and TRBJ2-7; D not resolved. Trimming cost V 2 bases and J 3 bases, with 8 bases left between them. Germline lookup yields CDR1 MDHEN and CDR2 SYDVKM. The CDR3 totals 13 residues. The CDR3 is CASSLTLDYEQYF. As DNA, the CDR3 is TGTGCCAGCAGTTTAACTCTAGACTACGAGCAGTACTTC.

CDR3 DNA: TGTGCCAGCAGCTTAGCGGAGGCAGGCAATCAGCCCCAGCATTTT. Its translation is CASSLAEAGNQPQHF. The chain joins TRBV7-2 to TRBJ1-5; no reliable D call. The V and J ends lost 0 bases and 2 bases respectively, with 8 bases between them. CDR1 is SGHTA and CDR2 is FQGNSA in the germline V gene. The CDR3 loop spans 15 amino acids.

This clone was detected a few times. This chain links TRBV7-9 with TRBJ2-2, with D tentatively TRBD1 (6 bases). With 3 bases removed from V and 4 bases from J, the gap between germline ends came to 15 bases. From germline, CDR1 is SEHNR and CDR2 FQNEAQ (reference sequence). The CDR3 contains 16 residues. The CDR3 DNA sequence: TGTGCCAGCAGCTTTACAGGGACGGCTCTCACCGGGGAGCTGTTTTTT. Residues: CASSFTGTALTGELFF.

The chain carries TRBV30 and TRBJ1-1; no reliable D call. V lost 0 bases and J lost 3, with 8 bases in between. This CDR3 has 13 residues. Germline-derived CDR1 and CDR2 are GTSNPN and SVGIG (reference sequence). CDR3 region: CAWSVNQDTEAFF. The CDR3 region has the DNA TGTGCCTGGAGTGTAAACCAGGACACTGAAGCTTTCTTT.

The gene calls are TRBV13 and TRBJ2-7; a possible D gene is TRBD2 (5 bases). The ends were cut back, 3 bases at V and 4 bases at J, with 10 bases in the middle. CDR3 length: 13 amino acids. Germline V CDR1 and CDR2: PRHDT, FYEKMQ (reference sequence). CDR3 region: CASSFFGEYEQYF. CDR3 nucleotides: TGTGCCAGCAGCTTTTTCGGGGAATACGAGCAGTACTTC.